Listed below are T cell receptor beta chains from one sample, sequenced in a study of blood T cells in healthy people across ages. One entry per CDR3 protein results from TCRdb running MiXCR on the 5' RACE reads. Counted here are some 790,000 distinct CDR3 sequences, 29% occurring once; the ten biggest clones make up around a sixth. The sequencing sample was made of blood. The receptors were sampled from a woman older than 75 in good health. Both conserved end residues are part of each CDR3. D genes are given only for firm matches. Part of the rows lack a size; the others show once, few, many or a class for expanded clones.

NA	many	TRBV10-3	TRBJ2-3	TGTGCCATCAGTGAGTCGAGTAGAGCGGGCACAGATACGCAGTATTTT	CAISESSRAGTDTQYF
NA	few	TRBV27	TRBJ1-5	TGTGCCAGCAGTCCGCGGACAGATTATAGCAATCAGCCCCAGCATTTT	CASSPRTDYSNQPQHF
NA	NA	TRBV20-1	TRBJ1-1	TGCAGTGCTAGAGTCCACAAGAACACTGAAGCTTTCTTT	CSARVHKNTEAFF
TRBD2	many	TRBV5-1	TRBJ2-5	TGCGCCAGCAGCTCCAACCCTAGCGGGGGGTACCCTCAGGGGGAGACCCAGTACTTC	CASSSNPSGGYPQGETQYF
TRBD1	NA	TRBV7-2	TRBJ2-7	TGTGCCAACAGACAGGGCGGCTCCTACAATGAGCAGTACTTC	CANRQGGSYNEQYF
TRBD1	few	TRBV18	TRBJ2-2	TGTGCCAGCTCACCACCGGGACAGGGGCGCGTCGGGGAGCTGTTTTTT	CASSPPGQGRVGELFF
NA	NA	TRBV2	TRBJ2-7	TGTGCCAGCAGTGAAGCGAAAGGCACAGAGCAGTACTTC	CASSEAKGTEQYF
TRBD1	many	TRBV7-2	TRBJ2-1	TGTGCCAGCAGCCGCATGGCCTGGACAACCCGGGACAGGGGGCGTTCGAGTAATGAGCAGTTCTTC	CASSRMAWTTRDRGRSSNEQFF
TRBD1	few	TRBV10-2	TRBJ1-4	TGCGCCAGCAAAAGGGTGCCAGGGGGTATTGCTGCAACTAATGAAAAACTGTTTTTT	CASKRVPGGIAATNEKLFF
NA	many	TRBV7-2	TRBJ2-3	TGTGCCAGCAGCTTCGTCGGACTTAGCACAGATACGCAGTATTTT	CASSFVGLSTDTQYF
NA	NA	TRBV12-3/TRBV12-4	TRBJ1-5	TGTGCCAGCAGTGTAACGGGGGGACGCAATCAGCCCCAGCATTTT	CASSVTGGRNQPQHF
NA	many	TRBV6-2/TRBV6-3	TRBJ2-1	TGTGCCAGCAGTTACTCAAGACTCTTCCGGGATGAGCAGTTCTTC	CASSYSRLFRDEQFF
NA	few	TRBV20-1	TRBJ1-1	TGCAGTGCTAGAGATTTTGGCAGGGTCACGGCGAAAACTGAAGCTTTCTTT	CSARDFGRVTAKTEAFF
NA	many	TRBV29-1	TRBJ2-2	TGCAGCGTTGGAGGTGCCGGGGGTCACGGGGAGCTGTTTTTT	CSVGGAGGHGELFF
NA	many	TRBV25-1	TRBJ2-7	TGTGCCAGCAGTGAAACGGGCCGTTATCGCGAGCAGTACTTC	CASSETGRYREQYF
TRBD1	many	TRBV7-2	TRBJ1-2	TGTGCCAGCAGCAACAGACAGGGTGGCTACACCTTC	CASSNRQGGYTF
NA	NA	TRBV5-6	TRBJ2-1	TGTGCCAGCAGCTACCGTGCAGGGGCGGGGTACAATGAGCAGTTCTTC	CASSYRAGAGYNEQFF
NA	NA	TRBV5-1	TRBJ1-1	TGCGCCAGCAGCTGGGGGAATCCTACAGGGAGCACTGAAGCTTTCTTT	CASSWGNPTGSTEAFF
NA	many	TRBV29-1	TRBJ2-1	TGCAGCGTTGTCGTCTCCAATGAGCAGTTCTTC	CSVVVSNEQFF
NA	many	TRBV11-2	TRBJ2-5	TGTGCCAGCAGCTCCAGGGGTAGGACGGAGACCCAGTACTTC	CASSSRGRTETQYF
TRBD1	large	TRBV3-1	TRBJ1-2	TGTGCCAGCAGCCAAGGGACAGGGTCCAACTATGGCTACACCTTC	CASSQGTGSNYGYTF
TRBD2	many	TRBV7-9	TRBJ2-5	TGTGCCAGCAGCTACTTGGGGGGGAGGCACGAGACCCAGTACTTC	CASSYLGGRHETQYF
NA	many	TRBV5-1	TRBJ2-5	TGCGCCAGCAGCAAAAGCAGGGGGGACGACTTTGAGACCCAGTACTTC	CASSKSRGDDFETQYF
NA	many	TRBV27	TRBJ2-7	TGTGCCAGCAGTTTTAAACCGGACCGGGGGTACTACGAGCAGTACTTC	CASSFKPDRGYYEQYF
TRBD1	few	TRBV24-1	TRBJ2-3	TGTGCCACCAGTGATCCCGGGACAGGGGAGTTCACAGATACGCAGTATTTT	CATSDPGTGEFTDTQYF
TRBD1	NA	TRBV7-2	TRBJ2-2	TGTGCCAGCAGCTTGGCAGGGGGAGTCACCGGGGAGCTGTTTTTT	CASSLAGGVTGELFF
NA	NA	TRBV3-1	TRBJ1-1	TGTGCCAGCAGCCAACTTAAGACTGAAGCTTTCTTT	CASSQLKTEAFF
TRBD1	few	TRBV6-2/TRBV6-3	TRBJ2-3	TGTGCCAGCAGTAAGGCCGCCGGGACAGGGGTATTCACAGATACGCAGTATTTT	CASSKAAGTGVFTDTQYF
TRBD2	once	TRBV7-2	TRBJ2-5	TGTGCCAGCAGCCCCTTGGGCGGGGGGGTTCAAGAGACCCAGTACTTC	CASSPLGGGVQETQYF
TRBD1	NA	TRBV6-1	TRBJ2-2	TGTGCCAGCAGTGAAGCCACAGGGGACACCGGGGAGCTGTTTTTT	CASSEATGDTGELFF
NA	once	TRBV30	TRBJ1-2	TGTGTCTGGAGTGTAGGCCAGGGCTCGCAGAATGGCTACACCTTC	CVWSVGQGSQNGYTF
TRBD1	few	TRBV7-9	TRBJ1-1	TGTGCCAGCAGCTCTTCCGGGACAGGGGCCCCTGAAGCTTTCTTT	CASSSSGTGAPEAFF
NA	many	TRBV7-9	TRBJ2-3	TGTGCCAGCAGCTTAGGCCGTAGTTCCGAGGCAGATACGCAGTATTTT	CASSLGRSSEADTQYF
NA	few	TRBV20-1	TRBJ2-1	TGCAGTGCTCCTAGGACGGGGAGCTCCTACAATGAGCAGTTCTTC	CSAPRTGSSYNEQFF
TRBD2	many	TRBV7-2	TRBJ2-1	TGTGCCAGCAGCTTAGAACTAGCGGGGGGCGGGAATGAGCAGTTCTTC	CASSLELAGGGNEQFF
NA	NA	TRBV7-2	TRBJ2-2	TGTGTCAGCAGCTTAGTTGGGATTAGCTCCACCGGGGAGCTGTTTTTT	CVSSLVGISSTGELFF
TRBD1	NA	TRBV5-1	TRBJ1-2	TGCGCCAGCAGCAGAACCGGGACAGCGAGCTATGGCTACACCTTC	CASSRTGTASYGYTF
NA	NA	TRBV29-1	TRBJ1-4	TGCAGCGTTGTTCTCGCGGCAACTAATGAAAAACTGTTTTTT	CSVVLAATNEKLFF
NA	NA	TRBV5-6	TRBJ2-5	TGTGCCAGCAGCTCCCCACGGGGTGGAGAGACCCAGTACTTC	CASSSPRGGETQYF
TRBD2	NA	TRBV7-9	TRBJ2-3	TGTGCCAGCAGCTTAGGTGCGGGGGGCAAAGATACGCAGTATTTT	CASSLGAGGKDTQYF
NA	NA	TRBV2	TRBJ1-5	TGTGCCAGCAGTGAAATTGTGGGTTTAAATCAGCCCCAGCATTTT	CASSEIVGLNQPQHF
NA	NA	TRBV20-1	TRBJ1-2	TGCAGTGCTAAGGTCCCCCGTAATATCAATGGCTACACCTTC	CSAKVPRNINGYTF
TRBD1	few	TRBV7-9	TRBJ1-4	TGTGCCAGCAGCTTTGGGGTGGACAGGGGGAATGAAAAACTGTTTTTT	CASSFGVDRGNEKLFF
NA	many	TRBV5-5	TRBJ1-2	TGTGCCAGCAGCTTGGTTTTCAGGAACTATGGCTACACCTTC	CASSLVFRNYGYTF
NA	many	TRBV11-2	TRBJ2-3	TGTGCCAGCAGCTTAGCCAGGGACCGACAAAGTACTAGCACAGATACGCAGTATTTT	CASSLARDRQSTSTDTQYF
TRBD2	many	TRBV20-1	TRBJ2-5	TGCAGTGCTAGAGATGGGGGCCCAGCGGGGGTTCAAGAGACCCAGTACTTC	CSARDGGPAGVQETQYF
NA	many	TRBV29-1	TRBJ2-3	TGCAGCGTTGGTAGGGGGGGAGACACAGATACGCAGTATTTT	CSVGRGGDTDTQYF